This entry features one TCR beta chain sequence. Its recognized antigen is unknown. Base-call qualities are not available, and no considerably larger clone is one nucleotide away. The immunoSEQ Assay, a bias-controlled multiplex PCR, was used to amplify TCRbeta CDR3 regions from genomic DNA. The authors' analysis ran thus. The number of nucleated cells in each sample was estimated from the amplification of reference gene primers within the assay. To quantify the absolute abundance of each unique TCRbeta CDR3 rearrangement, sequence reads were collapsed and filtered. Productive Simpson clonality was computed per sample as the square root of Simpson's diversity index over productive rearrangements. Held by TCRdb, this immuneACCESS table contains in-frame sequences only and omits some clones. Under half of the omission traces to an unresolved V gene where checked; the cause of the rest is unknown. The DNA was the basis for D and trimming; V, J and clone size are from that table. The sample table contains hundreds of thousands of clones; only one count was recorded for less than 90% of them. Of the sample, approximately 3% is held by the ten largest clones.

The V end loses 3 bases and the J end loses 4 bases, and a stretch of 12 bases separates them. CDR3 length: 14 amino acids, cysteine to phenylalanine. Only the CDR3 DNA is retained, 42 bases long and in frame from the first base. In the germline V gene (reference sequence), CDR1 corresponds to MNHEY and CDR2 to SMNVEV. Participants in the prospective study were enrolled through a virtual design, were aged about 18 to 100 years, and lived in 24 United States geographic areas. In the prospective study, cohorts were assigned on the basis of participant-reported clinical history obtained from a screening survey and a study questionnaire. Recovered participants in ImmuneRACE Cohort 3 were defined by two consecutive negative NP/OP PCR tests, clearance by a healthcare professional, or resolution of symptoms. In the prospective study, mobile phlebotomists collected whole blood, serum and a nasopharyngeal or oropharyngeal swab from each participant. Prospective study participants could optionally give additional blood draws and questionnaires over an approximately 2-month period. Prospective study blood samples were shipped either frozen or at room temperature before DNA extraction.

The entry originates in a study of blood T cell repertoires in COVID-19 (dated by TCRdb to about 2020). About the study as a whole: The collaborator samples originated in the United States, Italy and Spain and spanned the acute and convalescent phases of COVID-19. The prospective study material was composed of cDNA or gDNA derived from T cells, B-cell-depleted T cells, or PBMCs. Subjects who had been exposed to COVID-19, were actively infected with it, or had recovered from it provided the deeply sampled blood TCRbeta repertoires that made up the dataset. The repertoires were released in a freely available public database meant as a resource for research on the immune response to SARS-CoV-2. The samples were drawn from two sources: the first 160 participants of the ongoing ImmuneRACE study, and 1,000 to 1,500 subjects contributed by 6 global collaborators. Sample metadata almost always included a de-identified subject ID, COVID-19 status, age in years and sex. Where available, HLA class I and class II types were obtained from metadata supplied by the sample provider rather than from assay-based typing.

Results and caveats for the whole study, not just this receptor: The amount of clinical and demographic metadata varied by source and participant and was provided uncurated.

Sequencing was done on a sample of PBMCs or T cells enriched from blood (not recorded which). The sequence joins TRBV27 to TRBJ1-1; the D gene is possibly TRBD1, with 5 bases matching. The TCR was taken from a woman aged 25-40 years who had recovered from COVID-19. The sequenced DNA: TGTGCCAGCAGTTTGGGGCAATTCGGCACTGAAGCTTTCTTT. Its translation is CASSLGQFGTEAFF.